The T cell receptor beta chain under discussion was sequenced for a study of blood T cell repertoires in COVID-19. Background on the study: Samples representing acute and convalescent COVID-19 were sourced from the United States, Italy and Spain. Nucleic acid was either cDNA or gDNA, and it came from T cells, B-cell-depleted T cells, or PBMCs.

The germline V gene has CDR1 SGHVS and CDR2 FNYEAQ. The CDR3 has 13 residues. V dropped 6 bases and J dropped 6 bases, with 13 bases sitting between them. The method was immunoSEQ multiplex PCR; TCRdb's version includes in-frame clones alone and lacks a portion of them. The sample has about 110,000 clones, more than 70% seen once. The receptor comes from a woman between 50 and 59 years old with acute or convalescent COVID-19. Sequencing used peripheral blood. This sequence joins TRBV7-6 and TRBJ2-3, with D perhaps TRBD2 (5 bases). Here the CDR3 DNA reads TGTGCCAGCAGTTTCCTGGAGGAGGATACGCAGTATTTT. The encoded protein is CASSFLEEDTQYF.